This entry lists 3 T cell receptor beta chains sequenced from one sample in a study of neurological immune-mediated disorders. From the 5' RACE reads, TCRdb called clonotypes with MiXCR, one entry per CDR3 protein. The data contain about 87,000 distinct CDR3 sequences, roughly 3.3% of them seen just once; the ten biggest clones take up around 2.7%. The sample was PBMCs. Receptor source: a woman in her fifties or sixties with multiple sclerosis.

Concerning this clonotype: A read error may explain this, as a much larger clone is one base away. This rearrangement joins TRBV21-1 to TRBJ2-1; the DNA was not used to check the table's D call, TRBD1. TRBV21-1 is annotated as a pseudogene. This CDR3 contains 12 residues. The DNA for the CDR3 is TGTGACAGCAGCAGGACAGGAATTGTGCAGTTCTTC. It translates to CDSSRTGIVQFF.

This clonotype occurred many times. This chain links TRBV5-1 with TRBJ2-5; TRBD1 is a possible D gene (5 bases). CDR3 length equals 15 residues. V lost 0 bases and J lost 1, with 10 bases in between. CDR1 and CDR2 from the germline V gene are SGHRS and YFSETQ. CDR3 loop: CASSLERTGQETQYF. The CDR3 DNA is TGCGCCAGCAGCTTGGAAAGAACAGGCCAAGAGACCCAGTACTTC.

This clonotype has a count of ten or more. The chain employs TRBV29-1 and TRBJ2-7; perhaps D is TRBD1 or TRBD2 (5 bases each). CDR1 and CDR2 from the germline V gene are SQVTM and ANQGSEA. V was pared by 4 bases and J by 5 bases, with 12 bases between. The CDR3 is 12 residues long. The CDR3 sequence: CSVGGASNEQYF. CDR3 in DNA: TGCAGCGTTGGAGGGGCTAGCAACGAGCAGTACTTC.